This T cell receptor (beta chain) was recorded in a study of PD-1 blockade in classical Hodgkin lymphoma. Stated time point: cycle 4 day 1 (C4D1), after around six weeks of nivolumab. Following autologous stem cell transplantation, relapse occurred in every patient, and exposure to brentuximab vedotin varied. Some clones are missing from TCRdb's copy, which holds only in-frame ones; the method was immunoSEQ multiplex PCR. Here the sample spans 35,000 to 50,000 clones, 69% being singletons. Findings and caveats of the study: Those starting nivolumab under 1 year post-ASCT were excluded. Baseline diversity in complete responders resembled that of newly diagnosed patients.

Points on this clone: Its antigen remains unidentified.

The V and J ends lost 3 bases and 3 bases respectively, with 13 bases between them. This CDR3 region has 15 residues. Germline CDR1 reads SGHAT; CDR2 reads FQNNGV. The chain is built from TRBV11-2 and TRBJ2-3; D gene uncertain. The starting material was peripheral blood mononuclear cells (PBMCs), obtained before the fourth cycle of nivolumab. This receptor was obtained from a human donor with classical Hodgkin lymphoma. Written as DNA, the CDR3 is TGTGCCAGCAGCTTCACAGTAATGGGTACAGATACGCAGTATTTT. Amino acids: CASSFTVMGTDTQYF.